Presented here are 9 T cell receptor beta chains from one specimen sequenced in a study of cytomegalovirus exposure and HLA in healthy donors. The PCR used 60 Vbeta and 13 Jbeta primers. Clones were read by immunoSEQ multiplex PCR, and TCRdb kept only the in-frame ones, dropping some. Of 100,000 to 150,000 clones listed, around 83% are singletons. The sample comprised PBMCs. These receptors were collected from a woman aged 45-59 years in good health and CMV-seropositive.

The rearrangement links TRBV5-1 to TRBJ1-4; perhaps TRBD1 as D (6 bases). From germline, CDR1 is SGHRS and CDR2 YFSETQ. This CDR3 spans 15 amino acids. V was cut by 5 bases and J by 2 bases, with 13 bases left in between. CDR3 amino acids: CASRPTGSTNEKLFF. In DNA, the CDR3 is TGCGCCAGCAGACCCACAGGGAGCACTAATGAAAAACTGTTTTTT.

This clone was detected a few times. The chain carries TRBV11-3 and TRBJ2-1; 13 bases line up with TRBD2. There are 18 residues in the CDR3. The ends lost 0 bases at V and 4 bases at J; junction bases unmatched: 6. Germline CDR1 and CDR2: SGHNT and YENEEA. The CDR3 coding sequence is TGTGCCAGCAGCTTAGATTCCTCACTAGCGGGAGGGTACAATGAGCAGTTCTTC. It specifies CASSLDSSLAGGYNEQFF.

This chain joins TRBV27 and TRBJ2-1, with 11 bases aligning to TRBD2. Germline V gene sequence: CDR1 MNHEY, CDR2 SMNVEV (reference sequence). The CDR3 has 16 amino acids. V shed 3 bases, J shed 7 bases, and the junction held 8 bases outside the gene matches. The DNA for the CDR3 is TGTGCCAGCAGTTTGTCCACTAGCGGGAGAAGGAATGAGCAGTTCTTC. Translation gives CASSLSTSGRRNEQFF.

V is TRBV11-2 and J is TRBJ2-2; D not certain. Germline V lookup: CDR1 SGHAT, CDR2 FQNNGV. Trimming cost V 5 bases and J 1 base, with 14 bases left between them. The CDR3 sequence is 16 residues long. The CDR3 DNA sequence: TGTGCCAGCAGCCGCCTTCGACTCTTGAACACCGGGGAGCTGTTTTTT. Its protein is CASSRLRLLNTGELFF.

The chain's CDR3 is CASVSGSSNEQFF. The CDR3 coding sequence is TGTGCCAGCGTTAGCGGGAGTAGCAATGAGCAGTTCTTC. The V call is TRBV19, the J call TRBJ2-1, with 9 bases fitting TRBD2. V lost 9 bases to trimming and J lost 6 bases; unmatched junction nucleotides: 6. The CDR3 consists of 13 residues. The germline V gene has CDR1 LNHDA and CDR2 SQIVND (reference sequence).

The CDR3 loop reads CASSPTPDITYEQYF. As DNA, the CDR3 is TGTGCCAGCAGCCCCACCCCGGACATTACCTACGAGCAGTACTTC. V and J are TRBV7-6 and TRBJ2-5; TRBD1 is a possible D gene (5 bases). With the DNA end fitting TRBJ2-7 better, the J assignment may be wrong. The CDR3 totals 15 residues. Germline V CDR1 and CDR2: SGHVS, FNYEAQ.

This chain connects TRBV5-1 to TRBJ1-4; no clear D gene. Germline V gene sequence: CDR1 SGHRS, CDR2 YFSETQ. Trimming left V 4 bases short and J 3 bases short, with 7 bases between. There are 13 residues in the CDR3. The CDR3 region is CASSAGPNEKLFF. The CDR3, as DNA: TGCGCCAGCAGCGCCGGTCCTAATGAAAAACTGTTTTTT.

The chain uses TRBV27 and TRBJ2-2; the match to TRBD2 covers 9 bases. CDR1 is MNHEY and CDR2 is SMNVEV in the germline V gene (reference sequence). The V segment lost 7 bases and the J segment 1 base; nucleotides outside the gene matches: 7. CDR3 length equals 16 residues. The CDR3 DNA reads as TGTGCCAGCATAGCGGGAGAGTGGAAGAACACCGGGGAGCTGTTTTTT. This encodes CASIAGEWKNTGELFF.

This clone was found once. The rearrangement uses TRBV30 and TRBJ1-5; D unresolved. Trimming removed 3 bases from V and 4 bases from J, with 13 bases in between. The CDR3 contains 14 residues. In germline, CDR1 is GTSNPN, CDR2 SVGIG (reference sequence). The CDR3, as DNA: TGTGCCTGGAGAGTTGCGGGAGGTAATCAGCCCCAGCATTTT. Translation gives CAWRVAGGNQPQHF.